The sequence of this T cell receptor beta chain was determined in a study of vaccination and CD4 T cells after COVID-19. At the level of the study: The peptides that stimulated the cells were overlapping spike peptides from SARS-CoV-2, HCoV-NL63, HCoV-OC43 and HCoV-229E.

Trimming stripped 3 bases from V and 7 bases from J, with 18 bases between. The CDR3 loop spans 15 amino acids. Germline-derived CDR1 and CDR2 are MGHRA and YSYEKL. Cultured CD4+ T cell DNA was sequenced using the Oncomine TCR Beta short-read assay. TCRdb passed the PCR reads through MiXCR, listing each CDR3 protein once. The data show under 10,000 distinct CDR3 sequences, 61% seen once. Treatment specified: roughly 11-day PBMC culture with coronavirus spike peptide pools or control peptides (ViraFEST assay). For ViraFEST, peptide pools expanded antigen-specific T cells, after which the TCRs were sequenced. In regard to this clonotype: Its antigen is not known.

Study-wide results and limits: Median numbers of SARS-CoV-2-reactive clonotypes increased from around 19 to 38 (not a significant change).

This rearrangement joins TRBV4-1 to TRBJ2-5; D is perhaps TRBD1 (6 bases). The TCR originated in a human donor with COVID-19. Material: cultured CD4+ T cells from blood, obtained after SARS-CoV-2 vaccination. In DNA form, the CDR3 reads TGCGCCAGCAGCCAGTTAGGGCCCCAAGGGGGGACCCAGTACTTC. Its translation is CASSQLGPQGGTQYF.